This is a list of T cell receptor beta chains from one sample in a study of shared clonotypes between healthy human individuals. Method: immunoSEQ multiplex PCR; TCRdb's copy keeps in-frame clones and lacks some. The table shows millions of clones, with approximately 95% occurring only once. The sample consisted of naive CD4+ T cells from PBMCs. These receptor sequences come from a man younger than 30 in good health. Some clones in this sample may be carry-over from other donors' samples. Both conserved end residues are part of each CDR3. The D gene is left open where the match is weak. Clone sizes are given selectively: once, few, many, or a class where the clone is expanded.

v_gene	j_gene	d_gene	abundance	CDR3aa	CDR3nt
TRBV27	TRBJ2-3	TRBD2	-	CASSSSGGGTDTQYF	TGTGCCAGCAGTTCCTCTGGGGGGGGCACAGATACGCAGTATTTT
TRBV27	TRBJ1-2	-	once	CASSILGVGGHGYTF	TGTGCCAGCAGTATACTAGGGGTTGGGGGCCATGGCTACACCTTC
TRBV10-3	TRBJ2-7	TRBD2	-	CAISVGASGTYEQYF	TGTGCCATCAGTGTCGGCGCTAGCGGAACCTACGAGCAGTACTTC
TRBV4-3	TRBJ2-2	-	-	CASSHLTTRAGELFF	TGCGCCAGCAGCCATCTGACCACCAGGGCCGGGGAGCTGTTTTTT
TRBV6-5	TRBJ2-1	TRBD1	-	CASRFRQGYNEQFF	TGTGCCAGCAGATTCCGACAGGGCTACAATGAGCAGTTCTTC
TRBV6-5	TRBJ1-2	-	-	CASRRGSLNYGYTF	TGTGCCAGCAGGCGCGGATCTCTTAACTATGGCTACACCTTC
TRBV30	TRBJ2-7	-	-	CAWSTVKPYEQYF	TGTGCCTGGAGTACGGTGAAACCCTACGAGCAGTACTTC
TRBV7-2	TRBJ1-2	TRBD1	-	CASSLVGTGTYGYTF	TGTGCCAGCAGCTTAGTGGGGACAGGTACCTATGGCTACACCTTC
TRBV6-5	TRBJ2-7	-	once	CASSYSHRAPHEQYF	TGTGCCAGCAGTTACTCTCACAGGGCGCCCCACGAGCAGTACTTC
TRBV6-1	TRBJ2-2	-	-	CASKDRNTGELFF	TGTGCCAGCAAAGACAGGAACACCGGGGAGCTGTTTTTT
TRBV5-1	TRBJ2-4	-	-	CASSWGREIILAKNIQYF	TGCGCCAGCAGTTGGGGCAGGGAGATAATCCTAGCCAAAAACATTCAGTACTTC
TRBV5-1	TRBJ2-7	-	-	CASSLAAGSSYEQYF	TGCGCCAGCAGCTTGGCCGCCGGCAGCTCCTACGAGCAGTACTTC
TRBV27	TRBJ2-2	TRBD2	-	CASSLLFAGTSGSYDTGELFF	TGTGCCAGCAGTCTACTATTCGCCGGGACTAGCGGGAGTTACGACACCGGGGAGCTGTTTTTT
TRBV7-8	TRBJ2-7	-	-	CASSLFGYGTEQYF	TGTGCCAGCAGCTTATTTGGCTACGGTACCGAGCAGTACTTC
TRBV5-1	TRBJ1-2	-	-	CASSLAGTITEGYTF	TGCGCCAGCAGCTTGGCTGGGACCATCACGGAGGGCTACACCTTC
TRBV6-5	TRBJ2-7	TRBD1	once	CASSRQGGHYEQYF	TGTGCCAGCAGCCGACAGGGCGGCCACTACGAGCAGTACTTC
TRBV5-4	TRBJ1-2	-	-	CASSGETSYGYTF	TGTGCCAGCAGCGGCGAGACATCGTATGGCTACACCTTC
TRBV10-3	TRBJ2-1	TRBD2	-	CAISESPENGAGMLRRDEQFF	TGTGCCATCAGTGAGTCCCCGGAAAACGGAGCGGGAATGCTACGGAGGGATGAGCAGTTCTTC
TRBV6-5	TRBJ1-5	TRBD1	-	CASSRTGGGNQPQHF	TGTGCCAGCAGCCGTACAGGGGGCGGAAATCAGCCCCAGCATTTT
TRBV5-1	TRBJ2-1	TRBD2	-	CASSFSPSGKVNEQFF	TGCGCCAGCAGCTTTTCTCCTAGCGGGAAGGTCAATGAGCAGTTCTTC
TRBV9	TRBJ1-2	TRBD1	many	CASSVAGQGHGYTF	TGTGCCAGCAGCGTAGCTGGACAGGGGCATGGCTACACCTTC
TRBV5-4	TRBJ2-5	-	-	CASSLAGGDVKTQYF	TGTGCCAGCAGCTTGGCAGGAGGTGATGTAAAGACCCAGTACTTC